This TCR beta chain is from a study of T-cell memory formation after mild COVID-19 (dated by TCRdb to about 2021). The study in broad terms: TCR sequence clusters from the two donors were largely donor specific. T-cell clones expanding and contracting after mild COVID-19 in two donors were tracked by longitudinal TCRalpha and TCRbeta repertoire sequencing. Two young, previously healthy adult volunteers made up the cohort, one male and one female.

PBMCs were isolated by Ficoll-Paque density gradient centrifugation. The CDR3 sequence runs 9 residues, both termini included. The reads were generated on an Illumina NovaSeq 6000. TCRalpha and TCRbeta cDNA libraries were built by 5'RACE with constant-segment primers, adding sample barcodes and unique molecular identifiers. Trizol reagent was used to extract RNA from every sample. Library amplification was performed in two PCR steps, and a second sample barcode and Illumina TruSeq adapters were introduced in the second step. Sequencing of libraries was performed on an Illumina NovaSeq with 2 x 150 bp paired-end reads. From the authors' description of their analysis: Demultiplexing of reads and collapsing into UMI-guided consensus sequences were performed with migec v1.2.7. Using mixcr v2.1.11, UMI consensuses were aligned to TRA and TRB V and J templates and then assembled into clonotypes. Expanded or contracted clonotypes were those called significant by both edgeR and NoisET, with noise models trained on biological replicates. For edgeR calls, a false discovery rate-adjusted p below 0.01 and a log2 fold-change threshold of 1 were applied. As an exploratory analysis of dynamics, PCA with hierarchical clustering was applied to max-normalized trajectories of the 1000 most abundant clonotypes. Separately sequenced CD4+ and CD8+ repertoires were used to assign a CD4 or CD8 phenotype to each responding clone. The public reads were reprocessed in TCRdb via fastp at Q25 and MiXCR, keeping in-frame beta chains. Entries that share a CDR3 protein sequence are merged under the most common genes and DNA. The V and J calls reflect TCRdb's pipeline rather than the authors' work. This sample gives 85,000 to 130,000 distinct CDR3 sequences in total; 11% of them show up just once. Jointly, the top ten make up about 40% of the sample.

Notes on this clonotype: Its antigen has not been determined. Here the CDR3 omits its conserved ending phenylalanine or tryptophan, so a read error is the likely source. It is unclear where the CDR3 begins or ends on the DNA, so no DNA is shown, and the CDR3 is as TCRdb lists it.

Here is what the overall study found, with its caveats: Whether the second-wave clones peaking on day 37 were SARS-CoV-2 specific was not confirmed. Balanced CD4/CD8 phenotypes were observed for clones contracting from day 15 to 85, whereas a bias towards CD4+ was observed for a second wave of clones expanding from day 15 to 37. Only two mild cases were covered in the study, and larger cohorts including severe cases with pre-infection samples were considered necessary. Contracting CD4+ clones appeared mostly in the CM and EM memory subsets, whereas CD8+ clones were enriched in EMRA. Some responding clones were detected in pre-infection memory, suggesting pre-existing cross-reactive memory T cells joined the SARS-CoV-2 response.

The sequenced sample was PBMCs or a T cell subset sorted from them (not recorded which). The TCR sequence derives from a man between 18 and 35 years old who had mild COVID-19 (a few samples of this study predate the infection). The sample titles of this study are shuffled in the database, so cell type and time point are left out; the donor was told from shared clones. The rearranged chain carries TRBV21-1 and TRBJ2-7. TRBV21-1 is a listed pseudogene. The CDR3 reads CASSPVASA.